This T cell receptor beta chain was sequenced in a study of early T cells in non-severe SARS-CoV-2 infection. The V gene's germline CDR1 is MNHEY and CDR2 SMNVEV (reference sequence). This CDR3 is 13 amino acids long. Trimming removed 6 bases from V and 4 bases from J, with 10 bases in between. TCRdb recomputed calls from the 5' RACE reads with MiXCR, one row per CDR3 protein. Here the sample spans about 60,000 distinct CDR3 sequences, approximately 10% being singletons. This clonotype was seen many times. The TCR originated in an adult who was a healthcare worker with PCR-confirmed SARS-CoV-2 infection or an uninfected control (not recorded which). The sample consisted of whole blood, taken at baseline. The chain has TRBV27 and TRBJ1-3; no reliable D call. CDR3 bases: TGTGCCAGCAGGTCCGCCTGGGGAAACACCATATATTTT. Residues: CASRSAWGNTIYF.